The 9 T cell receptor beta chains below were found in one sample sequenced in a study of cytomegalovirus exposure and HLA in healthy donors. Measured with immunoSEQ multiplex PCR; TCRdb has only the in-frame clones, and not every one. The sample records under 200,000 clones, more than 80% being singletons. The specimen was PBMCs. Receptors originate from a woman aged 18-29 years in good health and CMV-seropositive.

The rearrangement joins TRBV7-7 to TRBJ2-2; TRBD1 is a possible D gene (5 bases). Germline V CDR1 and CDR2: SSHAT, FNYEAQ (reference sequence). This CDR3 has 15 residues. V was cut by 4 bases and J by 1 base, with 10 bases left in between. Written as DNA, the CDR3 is TGTGCCAGCAGCTCTATAAGGGGGAACACCGGGGAGCTGTTTTTT. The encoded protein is CASSSIRGNTGELFF.

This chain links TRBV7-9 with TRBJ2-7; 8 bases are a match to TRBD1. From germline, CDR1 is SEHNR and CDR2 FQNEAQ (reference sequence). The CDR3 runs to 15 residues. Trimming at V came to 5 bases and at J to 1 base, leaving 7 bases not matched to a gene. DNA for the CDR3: TGTGCCAGCAGCCTCGGGACAGGCGTTTCCTACGAGCAGTACTTC. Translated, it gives CASSLGTGVSYEQYF.

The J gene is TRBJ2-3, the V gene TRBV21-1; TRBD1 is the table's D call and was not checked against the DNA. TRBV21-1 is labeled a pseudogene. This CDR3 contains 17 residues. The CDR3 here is CASSKDSQADYTDTQYF. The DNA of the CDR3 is TGTGCCAGCAGCAAAGATTCCCAGGCAGATTACACAGATACGCAGTATTTT.

CDR3 bases: TGTGCCAGCAGCCCTCGTCCCGGGACAGGGATCTCGGGTGAGCAGTACTTC. Its translation: CASSPRPGTGISGEQYF. The chain joins TRBV9 to TRBJ2-7, with 9 positions matching TRBD1. V gave up 4 bases and J gave up 7 bases; unmatched junction bases: 18. The CDR3 runs to 17 residues. Germline CDR1 is SGDLS and CDR2 is YYNGEE.

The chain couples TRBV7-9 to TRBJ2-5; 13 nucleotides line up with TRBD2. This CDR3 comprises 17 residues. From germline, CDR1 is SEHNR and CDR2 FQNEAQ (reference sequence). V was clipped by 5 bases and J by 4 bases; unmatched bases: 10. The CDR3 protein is CASSHGTSGARGETQYF. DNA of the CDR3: TGTGCCAGCAGCCATGGGACTAGCGGGGCCCGAGGAGAGACCCAGTACTTC.

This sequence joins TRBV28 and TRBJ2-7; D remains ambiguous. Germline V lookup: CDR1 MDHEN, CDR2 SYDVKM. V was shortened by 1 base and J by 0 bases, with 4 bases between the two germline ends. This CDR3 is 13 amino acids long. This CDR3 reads CASSLSSSYEQYF. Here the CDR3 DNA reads TGTGCCAGCAGTTTATCGAGCTCCTACGAGCAGTACTTC.

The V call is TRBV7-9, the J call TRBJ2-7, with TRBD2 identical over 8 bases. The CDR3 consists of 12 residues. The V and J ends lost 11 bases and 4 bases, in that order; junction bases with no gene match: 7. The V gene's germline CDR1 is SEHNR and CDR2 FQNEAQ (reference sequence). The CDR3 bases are TGTGCCGGGGCGGGGGGCACATACGAGCAGTACTTC. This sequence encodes CAGAGGTYEQYF.

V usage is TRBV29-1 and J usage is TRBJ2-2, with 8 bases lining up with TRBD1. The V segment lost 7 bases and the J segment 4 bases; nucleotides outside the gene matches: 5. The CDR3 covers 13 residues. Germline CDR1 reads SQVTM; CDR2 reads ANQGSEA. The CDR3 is CSARTGPTGELFF. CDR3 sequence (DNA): TGCAGCGCCCGGACAGGGCCCACCGGGGAGCTGTTTTTT.

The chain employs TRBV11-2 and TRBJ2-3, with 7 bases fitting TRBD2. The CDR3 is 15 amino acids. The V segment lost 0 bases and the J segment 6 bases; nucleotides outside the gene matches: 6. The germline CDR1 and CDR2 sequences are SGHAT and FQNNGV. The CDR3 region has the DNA TGTGCCAGCAGCTTAGAAGTTGGGCGGGGGGATACGCAGTATTTT. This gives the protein CASSLEVGRGDTQYF.